The 24 T cell receptor beta chains below were found in one sample sequenced in a study of cytomegalovirus exposure and HLA in healthy donors. It was with 60 Vbeta and 13 Jbeta primers that the PCR ran. TCRdb's table, derived via immunoSEQ multiplex PCR, lists solely in-frame clones and lacks some. The sample includes around 140,000 clones, around 80% of them seen just once. The specimen was PBMCs. The source is a female donor in good health and CMV-seronegative.

The chain has TRBV2 and TRBJ1-1; D is perhaps TRBD1 (6 bases). The CDR3 runs 13 residues. Trimming stripped 7 bases from V and 1 base from J, with 10 bases between. Germline CDR1 and CDR2: SNHLY and FYNNEI. The DNA of the CDR3 is TGTGCCAGCACCTGGGACACGAACACTGAAGCTTTCTTT. It codes for CASTWDTNTEAFF.

This clone was recorded a few times. The chain carries TRBV6-6 and TRBJ1-2, with D perhaps TRBD1 (6 bases). The CDR3 covers 12 residues. Germline CDR1 MNHNY, CDR2 SVGAGI (reference sequence). Between the trimmed V and J ends, which lost 10 bases and 4 bases, there was a span of 13 bases. This CDR3 reads CAIGGGGYGYTF. In DNA form, the CDR3 reads TGTGCCATAGGGGGGGGCGGCTATGGCTACACCTTC.

The rearrangement joins TRBV27 to TRBJ2-4; TRBD1 matches at 9 bases. Germline lookup yields CDR1 MNHEY and CDR2 SMNVEV (reference sequence). This CDR3 spans 18 amino acids. Trimming cost V 4 bases and J 3 bases; bases outside gene matches: 13. In DNA form, the CDR3 reads TGTGCCAGCAGTTCGACCCCCGGACAGGGGCGAGGCAAAAACATTCAGTACTTC. It specifies CASSSTPGQGRGKNIQYF.

The table lists this clone with a few counts. The chain joins TRBV5-5 to TRBJ2-1, with 8 bases fitting TRBD2. The CDR3 length is 15 residues. Germline CDR1 reads SGHKS; CDR2 reads YYEKEE (reference sequence). V was pared by 0 bases and J by 2 bases, with 1 base of the junction left unmatched. This chain's CDR3 is CASSLVRGAYNEQFF. The CDR3 DNA follows: TGTGCCAGCAGCTTGGTGCGGGGGGCCTACAATGAGCAGTTCTTC.

The V gene is TRBV19, the J gene TRBJ2-5; 8 bases fit TRBD1. The junction had 9 bases not matched to a gene; V was cut back by 4 bases and J by 5 bases. Germline V gives CDR1 LNHDA, CDR2 SQIVND (reference sequence). This CDR3 region has 15 residues. CDR3 sequence reads: CASSTNPGGQETQYF. CDR3 DNA: TGTGCCAGTAGTACCAACCCAGGGGGCCAGGAGACCCAGTACTTC.

This clone appeared a few times. The chain couples TRBV11-3 to TRBJ2-6; D may be TRBD1 (5 bases). The CDR3 contains 16 residues. V lost 0 bases and J lost 2, with 8 bases in between. CDR1 and CDR2 from the germline V gene are SGHNT and YENEEA. This CDR3 reads CASSLDVGAGANVLTF. CDR3 sequence (DNA): TGTGCCAGCAGCTTAGATGTAGGGGCTGGGGCCAACGTCCTGACTTTC.

This chain uses TRBV4-1 with TRBJ1-5; D is ambiguous. CDR3 length: 17 amino acids. Germline CDR1 reads MGHRA; CDR2 reads YSYEKL. V lost 1 base to trimming and J lost 4 bases, with 17 bases between them. The CDR3 protein is CASSQGLEIRRNQPQHF. CDR3 DNA: TGCGCCAGCAGCCAAGGTCTGGAGATAAGGAGGAATCAGCCCCAGCATTTT.

This clone was detected once. The chain has TRBV13 and TRBJ1-2; D is possibly TRBD1 (6 bases). The CDR3 sequence is 15 residues long. Germline V gene data show CDR1 as PRHDT and CDR2 as FYEKMQ (reference sequence). V dropped 7 bases and J dropped 0 bases, with 15 bases sitting between them. CDR3 in DNA: TGTGCCAGCACCTCCAGACAGGTGGCTAACTATGGCTACACCTTC. Translation gives CASTSRQVANYGYTF.

The chain uses TRBV7-9 and TRBJ2-7; 13 bases match TRBD2. V shed 4 bases, J shed 4 bases, and the junction held 10 bases outside the gene matches. Germline V gene lookup returns CDR1 SEHNR and CDR2 FQNEAQ (reference sequence). This CDR3 has 17 amino acids. The CDR3, as DNA: TGTGCCAGCAGCTGGGATACTAGCGGGAGGGCCTCATACGAGCAGTACTTC. It encodes CASSWDTSGRASYEQYF.

This sequence joins TRBV5-1 and TRBJ2-3, with D uncertain. The ends were cut back, 0 bases at V and 1 base at J, with 6 bases in the middle. The CDR3 length is 14 residues. The germline V gene encodes CDR1 SGHRS and CDR2 YFSETQ. In DNA, the CDR3 is TGCGCCAGCAGCTTGGTCCTAGGCACAGATACGCAGTATTTT. This encodes CASSLVLGTDTQYF.

The chain joins TRBV19 to TRBJ1-1; weak D call: TRBD1 (6 bases). Per germline, CDR1 LNHDA and CDR2 SQIVND (reference sequence). This CDR3 region has 14 residues. Trimming pared 6 bases from V and 1 base from J, leaving 12 bases between. The chain's CDR3 is CASRGQGWNTEAFF. CDR3 nucleotide sequence: TGTGCCAGTAGGGGCCAGGGGTGGAACACTGAAGCTTTCTTT. Supplemented by reference TRBV19 and TRBJ1-1, the full variable domain reads DGGITQSPKYLFRKEGQNVTLSCEQNLNHDAMYWYRQDPGQGLRLIYYSQIVNDFQKGDIAEGYSVSREKKESFPLTVTSAQKNPTAFYLCASRGQGWNTEAFFGQGTRLTVV.

The rearrangement links TRBV30 to TRBJ1-2, with a tentative D call TRBD1 (6 bases). CDR1 and CDR2 from the germline V gene are GTSNPN and SVGIG (reference sequence). The ends were cut back, 4 bases at V and 8 bases at J, with 14 bases in the middle. The CDR3 has 12 amino acids. The CDR3 region has the DNA TGTGCCTGGATGGGGCAGGGGCTAGGCTACACCTTC. Protein product: CAWMGQGLGYTF.

V usage is TRBV6-5 and J usage is TRBJ1-1; no clear D gene. This CDR3 is 15 amino acids long. CDR1 is MNHEY, CDR2 SVGAGI, per germline. V was cut by 0 bases and J by 7 bases, with 15 bases left in between. The CDR3 bases are TGTGCCAGCAGTTACTCGGCAGGTTCGTTGATTGAAGCTTTCTTT. Translating gives CASSYSAGSLIEAFF.

This clone was observed a few times. The genes are TRBV5-5 and TRBJ2-7, with 9 nucleotides matching TRBD1. The CDR3 length is 14 residues. V lost 4 bases and J lost 3; bases outside the gene matches: 5. Germline V gives CDR1 SGHKS, CDR2 YYEKEE (reference sequence). CDR3 in DNA: TGTGCCAGCAGCGCGGGACAGGGATACTACGAGCAGTACTTC. It translates to CASSAGQGYYEQYF. Full variable domain (missing parts from reference TRBV5-5 and TRBJ2-7): DAGVTQSPTHLIKTRGQQVTLRCSPISGHKSVSWYQQVLGQGPQFIFQYYEKEERGRGNFPDRFSARQFPNYSSELNVNALLLGDSALYLCASSAGQGYYEQYFGPGTRLTVT.

This clone was counted only a few times. This chain joins TRBV6-4 and TRBJ1-2, with 7 bases matching TRBD1. J lost 3 bases, V lost 6 bases, and 4 bases had no gene match. CDR3 size: 13 residues. CDR1 is MRHNA, CDR2 SNTAGT, per germline. The CDR3 DNA is TGTGCCAGCAGGACTACAGGGGACTATGGCTACACCTTC. It specifies CASRTTGDYGYTF.

This chain connects TRBV25-1 to TRBJ1-2, with 7 bases fitting TRBD1. The germline gives CDR1 MGHDK, CDR2 SYGVNS. The ends lost 6 bases at V and 8 bases at J; junction bases unmatched: 12. The CDR3 spans 14 residues. CDR3 bases: TGTGCCAGCAGAGCTTCCGGGACAGTACAAGGCTACACCTTC. Translating gives CASRASGTVQGYTF.

The chain has TRBV19 and TRBJ1-1; a weak D match, TRBD1 (6 bases). Trimming removed 5 bases from V and 4 bases from J, with 17 bases in between. Per germline, CDR1 LNHDA and CDR2 SQIVND (reference sequence). This CDR3 is built from 15 residues. CDR3: CASSQNAGVGTEAFF. CDR3 sequence (DNA): TGTGCCAGTAGTCAAAACGCAGGGGTAGGCACTGAAGCTTTCTTT.

V gene TRBV18 combines with J gene TRBJ2-3; D call uncertain. Per the germline V gene, CDR1 is KGHSH and CDR2 is LQKENI. The V and J ends lost 1 base and 2 bases respectively, with 13 bases between them. The CDR3 is 16 residues long. The CDR3 loop reads CASSPLESLFTDTQYF. The CDR3 DNA reads TGTGCCAGCTCACCACTTGAGTCGCTGTTCACAGATACGCAGTATTTT.

This clone showed up just once. The V call is TRBV13, the J call TRBJ2-3, with 14 bases lining up with TRBD2. There are 17 residues in the CDR3. Losses at the gene ends were 5 bases for V and 7 bases for J; bases not matched to a gene: 11. The germline CDR1 and CDR2 sequences are PRHDT and FYEKMQ (reference sequence). The CDR3 sequence is CASSPYRTSGGIHTQYF. The CDR3 bases are TGTGCCAGCAGCCCCTATCGGACTAGCGGGGGGATTCATACGCAGTATTTT.

This clone turned up a few times. The V call is TRBV6-1, the J call TRBJ1-1, with TRBD1 matching 12 bases. The V gene's germline CDR1 is MNHNS and CDR2 SASEGT. The trim removed 3 bases at V and 4 bases at J, leaving 6 bases unmatched. CDR3 length equals 16 residues. CDR3: CASSDLGTGGSTEAFF. DNA of the CDR3: TGTGCCAGCAGTGACCTCGGGACAGGGGGCAGCACTGAAGCTTTCTTT.

This clone was seen a handful of times. J is TRBJ1-1 and V is TRBV5-4; 8 bases agree with TRBD1. Trimming removed 5 bases from V and 5 bases from J; junction bases left unmatched: 5. The CDR3 sequence is 13 residues long. The germline CDR1 and CDR2 sequences are SGHNT and YYREEE (reference sequence). CDR3 protein: CASSQGAFTEAFF. For the CDR3, the DNA is TGTGCCAGCAGTCAGGGGGCGTTTACTGAAGCTTTCTTT.

This clone appeared a single time. The chain carries TRBV4-1 and TRBJ2-7; 8 nucleotides match TRBD2. Trimming at V came to 2 bases and at J to 1 base, leaving 10 bases not matched to a gene. CDR3 length equals 17 residues. Germline CDR1 reads MGHRA; CDR2 reads YSYEKL. As DNA, the CDR3 is TGCGCCAGCAGCCAAACGGGGGGGCTACGTTCGTCCTACGAGCAGTACTTC. Its protein is CASSQTGGLRSSYEQYF.

The V gene is TRBV6-6, the J gene TRBJ1-1; 7 bases fit TRBD1. Trimming at V came to 6 bases and at J to 6 bases, leaving 10 bases not matched to a gene. The CDR3 spans 14 residues. Per the germline V gene, CDR1 is MNHNY and CDR2 is SVGAGI (reference sequence). The CDR3 sequence is CASRPTGSTAEAFF. The CDR3 DNA follows: TGTGCCAGCAGACCGACAGGGAGTACTGCTGAAGCTTTCTTT.

The V call is TRBV6-4, the J call TRBJ2-3; tentative D call: TRBD2 (5 bases). Germline V CDR1 and CDR2: MRHNA, SNTAGT. The CDR3 is 14 amino acids. Trimming left V 2 bases short and J 8 bases short, with 14 bases between. The CDR3 sequence is CASSDGLAHGTQYF. The DNA for the CDR3 is TGTGCCAGCAGTGACGGGCTAGCACATGGTACGCAGTATTTT.